The 22 T cell receptor beta chains below come from one sample, sequenced in a study of T cells in Graves' hyperthyroidism and ophthalmopathy. TCR beta CDR3 region amplification was performed from RNA transcripts. HTBI primers were employed in a first-round RT-PCR of the TCR CDR3. One entry per CDR3 protein results from TCRdb running MiXCR on the multiplex PCR reads. Among some 150,000 distinct CDR3 sequences listed, approximately 20% were seen once. Sequencing was carried out using blood. The source is a woman in her forties or fifties with Graves' hyperthyroidism that later progressed to Graves' ophthalmopathy.

V and J are TRBV4-1 and TRBJ2-7, with a weak D call TRBD1 (6 bases). CDR3 length: 15 amino acids. Germline V gives CDR1 MGHRA, CDR2 YSYEKL. With 4 bases removed from V and 5 bases from J, the gap between germline ends came to 18 bases. CDR3 amino acids: CASSPEQGYPNEQYF. In DNA form, the CDR3 reads TGCGCCAGCAGCCCGGAGCAGGGGTACCCCAACGAGCAGTACTTC.

The chain recombines TRBV20-1 with TRBJ2-2, with 14 bases aligning to TRBD2. The V gene end was trimmed by 0 bases and the J gene end by 4 bases; junction bases not matched to a gene: 1. Per germline, CDR1 DFQATT and CDR2 SNEGSKA (reference sequence). This CDR3 is built from 16 residues. The CDR3 region is CSARDGTSGSTGELFF. The CDR3 nucleotides are TGCAGTGCTAGAGATGGGACTAGCGGGAGCACCGGGGAGCTGTTTTTT.

The genes are TRBV5-1 and TRBJ2-2, with a possible D match to TRBD1 (6 bases). Trimming removed 1 base from V and 1 base from J, with 8 bases in between. The germline V gene has CDR1 SGHRS and CDR2 YFSETQ. This CDR3 spans 15 amino acids. CDR3 DNA: TGCGCCAGCAGCTTGAGCAGGGGGAACACCGGGGAGCTGTTTTTT. Protein sequence: CASSLSRGNTGELFF.

The chain couples TRBV3-1 to TRBJ2-1, with D possibly TRBD2 on 6 matching bases. V lost 3 bases and J 9 bases, leaving 15 bases between the germline ends. Germline V gives CDR1 LGHDT, CDR2 YNNKEL (reference sequence). The CDR3 covers 14 residues. CDR3 amino acids: CASSQDARRGEQFF. The CDR3 DNA reads TGTGCCAGCAGCCAGGACGCACGGCGGGGTGAGCAGTTCTTC.

Many counts were recorded for this clonotype. The rearrangement uses TRBV18 and TRBJ1-1; D is uncertain. The CDR3 runs 15 residues. The germline CDR1 and CDR2 sequences are KGHSH and LQKENI. Trimming cost V 1 base and J 1 base, with 10 bases left between them. The CDR3 region has the DNA TGTGCCAGCTCACCACAGCCACAAACGAACACTGAAGCTTTCTTT. Encoded protein: CASSPQPQTNTEAFF.

This clonotype was counted only a few times. The rearrangement links TRBV5-8 to TRBJ1-1, with D perhaps TRBD1 (6 bases). This CDR3 comprises 12 residues. From germline, CDR1 is SGHTS and CDR2 YDEGEE. Deletions cut 4 bases from V and 6 bases from J, with 10 bases between. The CDR3 nucleotides are TGTGCCAGCAGCGCGACAGGAGCTGAAGCTTTCTTT. Protein: CASSATGAEAFF.

The V gene is TRBV14, the J gene TRBJ2-3; D remains ambiguous. The V and J ends lost 1 base and 3 bases respectively, with 8 bases between them. The germline gives CDR1 SGHDN, CDR2 FVKESK. The length of the CDR3 is 14 residues. CDR3 sequence reads: CASSQGGSTDTQYF. The CDR3 DNA reads TGTGCCAGCAGCCAAGGGGGTAGTACAGATACGCAGTATTTT.

J is TRBJ1-1 and V is TRBV2; D gene ambiguous. The CDR3 covers 15 residues. The V gene lost 7 bases and the J gene lost 2 bases, with 17 bases spanning the gap. The germline CDR1 and CDR2 sequences are SNHLY and FYNNEI. CDR3 sequence reads: CASKLGRSFNTEAFF. In DNA form, the CDR3 reads TGTGCCAGCAAATTGGGGAGGAGCTTCAACACTGAAGCTTTCTTT.

This clonotype was observed many times. The V call is TRBV9, the J call TRBJ2-1; 8 bases align to TRBD2. The CDR3 loop spans 16 amino acids. The trim removed 0 bases at V and 4 bases at J, leaving 6 bases unmatched. The germline V gene encodes CDR1 SGDLS and CDR2 YYNGEE. The CDR3 DNA sequence: TGTGCCAGCAGCGTAGCTGGCCAGCGGGGGTACAATGAGCAGTTCTTC. Translated: CASSVAGQRGYNEQFF.

This clonotype has at least ten counts. J is TRBJ1-4 and V is TRBV11-2; the D gene is possibly TRBD1 (5 bases). CDR3 size: 14 residues. Germline CDR1 and CDR2: SGHAT and FQNNGV. The V gene lost 1 base and the J gene lost 5 bases, with 8 bases spanning the gap. Written as DNA, the CDR3 is TGTGCCAGCAGCTTAGTCGGGGGGAATGAAAAACTGTTTTTT. Its protein is CASSLVGGNEKLFF.

This clonotype was detected many times. This rearrangement joins TRBV7-2 to TRBJ1-5; D remains ambiguous. The CDR3 runs to 17 residues. Deletions cut 0 bases from V and 0 bases from J, with 12 bases between. Per the germline V gene, CDR1 is SGHTA and CDR2 is FQGNSA. CDR3 DNA: TGTGCCAGCAGCTTAGCGGGAGGACCCTATAGCAATCAGCCCCAGCATTTT. Translation gives CASSLAGGPYSNQPQHF.

The table lists this clonotype with many counts. The chain joins TRBV7-8 to TRBJ2-5; 10 bases are a match to TRBD2. The CDR3 length is 16 residues. The germline V gene encodes CDR1 SGHVS and CDR2 FQNEAQ. Trimming took 4 bases from V and 10 from J; bases not matched to a gene: 15. The CDR3 sequence: CASSSRGAGGPRNQYF. CDR3 sequence (DNA): TGTGCCAGCAGCTCGAGGGGAGCGGGAGGGCCGCGTAACCAGTACTTC.

This clonotype was observed once. This chain connects TRBV28 to TRBJ1-5; 7 bases match TRBD1. The CDR3 is 13 residues long. The germline V gene has CDR1 MDHEN and CDR2 SYDVKM. V trimming: 5 bases; J trimming: 7 bases; junction bases outside the gene matches: 5. CDR3 in DNA: TGTGCCAGCAGTCCCGGGACAGTACAGCCCCAGCATTTT. Its protein is CASSPGTVQPQHF.

This sequence joins TRBV2 and TRBJ1-1, with 9 bases lining up with TRBD1. CDR3 length equals 15 residues. J gave up 1 base and V 10 bases, and 10 bases lay outside the gene matches. Germline V CDR1 and CDR2: SNHLY, FYNNEI. DNA of the CDR3: TGTGCCACTACGAGACAGGGGGGCCGGAACACTGAAGCTTTCTTT. This sequence encodes CATTRQGGRNTEAFF.

This clonotype was seen only a few times. The gene calls are TRBV9 and TRBJ2-7; TRBD2 is a possible D gene (6 bases). V dropped 4 bases and J dropped 3 bases, with 17 bases sitting between them. The CDR3 loop spans 15 amino acids. CDR1 and CDR2 (germline): SGDLS, YYNGEE. CDR3: CASSPRALADYEQYF. The CDR3 DNA reads as TGTGCCAGCAGCCCGAGAGCCTTAGCGGACTACGAGCAGTACTTC.

This clonotype was detected many times. CDR3 in amino acids: CATTSRGASGQPQHF. The CDR3 DNA follows: TGTGCCACCACCTCTCGAGGGGCGTCGGGCCAGCCCCAGCATTTT. The chain joins TRBV6-1 to TRBJ1-5, with a tentative D call TRBD1 (5 bases). The CDR3 consists of 15 residues. The V end was cut by 10 bases, the J end by 7 bases, with 23 bases between. Per germline, CDR1 MNHNS and CDR2 SASEGT.

The chain links TRBV19 to TRBJ1-2; D is unclear. Per germline, CDR1 LNHDA and CDR2 SQIVND (reference sequence). The V and J ends lost 1 base and 0 bases respectively, with 9 bases between them. This CDR3 is 15 amino acids long. The CDR3 loop is CASSIVGRSNYGYTF. The DNA of the CDR3 is TGTGCCAGTAGTATAGTGGGCCGGTCTAACTATGGCTACACCTTC.

This clonotype was seen ten or more times. This rearrangement joins TRBV28 to TRBJ2-4, with 7 nucleotides matching TRBD1. CDR1 is MDHEN, CDR2 SYDVKM, per germline. This CDR3 is built from 18 residues. Trimming removed 3 bases from V and 6 bases from J; junction bases left unmatched: 17. The CDR3 reads CASSFFTTGAITPNIQYF. The CDR3 nucleotides read TGTGCCAGCAGTTTTTTCACCACAGGGGCCATCACCCCAAACATTCAGTACTTC.

This clonotype was observed a few times. The J gene is TRBJ1-1, the V gene TRBV29-1; D is possibly TRBD1 (5 bases). CDR1 is SQVTM, CDR2 ANQGSEA, per germline. Trimming shortened V by 1 base and J by 1 base, and 13 bases separated the two germline ends. The CDR3 covers 15 residues. The CDR3 DNA sequence: TGCAGCGTTGAAGGGTCGGGGGGGAAGAACACTGAAGCTTTCTTT. It codes for CSVEGSGGKNTEAFF.

Many counts were recorded for this clonotype. The genes are TRBV3-1 and TRBJ1-5; 9 bases agree with TRBD1. Germline trimming cut 1 base from V and 3 bases from J; bases unmatched to any gene: 1. Germline CDR1 reads LGHDT; CDR2 reads YNNKEL (reference sequence). This CDR3 comprises 15 residues. The CDR3 is CASSQGTGVNQPQHF. CDR3 nucleotides: TGTGCCAGCAGCCAAGGGACAGGGGTCAATCAGCCCCAGCATTTT. Looking up the rest from reference TRBV3-1 and TRBJ1-5 gives the full variable domain: DTAVSQTPKYLVTQMGNDKSIKCEQNLGHDTMYWYKQDSKKFLKIMFSYNNKELIINETVPNRFSPKSPDKAHLNLHINSLELGDSAVYFCASSQGTGVNQPQHFGDGTRLSIL.

This clonotype has at least ten counts. CDR3 nucleotides: TGTGCCAGCAGCGCCCATAACTATGGCTACACCTTC. It translates to CASSAHNYGYTF. This rearrangement joins TRBV11-2 to TRBJ1-2; D uncertain. From germline, CDR1 is SGHAT and CDR2 FQNNGV. V shed 5 bases and J shed 1 base, with 5 bases lying between them. The CDR3 sequence is 12 residues long.

This clonotype has ten or more counts. The chain is built from TRBV11-3 and TRBJ2-1; TRBD1 agrees at 10 bases. The CDR3 is 14 residues long. The germline gives CDR1 SGHNT, CDR2 YENEEA. The V and J ends lost 4 bases and 7 bases, in that order; junction bases with no gene match: 4. The CDR3 here is CASSSWDRGNEQFF. CDR3 coding DNA: TGTGCCAGCAGCTCTTGGGACAGGGGAAATGAGCAGTTCTTC.